Below, one TCR beta chain is given with its context. Treatment noted: oral pan-JAK inhibitor, 5-10 mg twice daily. The data were obtained in a study of CD8+ T cells in alopecia areata. Study-level information: It was oral tofacitinib, at 5 to 10 mg twice daily, that treated patients received.

Extracted from the samples, RNA was reverse transcribed into cDNA to serve as the sequencing template. Sequencing was performed with immunoSEQ multiplex PCR; in TCRdb, only in-frame clones are kept and a portion is missing. The sample includes some 88,000 clones, 44% seen only once; the top ten take around 19%. Germline values: CDR1 SGHAT, CDR2 FQNNGV. The trim removed 5 bases at V and 5 bases at J, leaving 13 bases unmatched. The CDR3 has 16 amino acids. This receptor was obtained from a human donor with alopecia areata. The chain employs TRBV11-2 and TRBJ2-5; 8 nucleotides line up with TRBD1. The source was CD8+ T cells sorted from blood, collected at week 24, from a patient treated with tofacitinib. CDR3 bases: TGTGCCAGCAGCCCAGACGCCAGGGGGCGCCGGGAGACCCAGTACTTC. It codes for CASSPDARGRRETQYF.